The entry below gives a single TCR beta chain sequence along with its context. TCRdb re-called the 5' RACE reads, yielding one record per CDR3 amino acid sequence without DNA. Recorded here are 110,000 to 150,000 distinct CDR3 sequences; the top ten clones represent 0.95% to 1.5%. The data originate from a study of monozygotic twins with inflammatory bowel disease. CDR3 length: 16 amino acids. The receptor comes from a human donor with ulcerative colitis or Crohn's disease, or a healthy co-twin of an affected twin (not recorded which). Sequenced: blood. The chain recombines TRBV21-1 with TRBJ1-2. TRBV21-1 corresponds to a pseudogene. This CDR3 reads CASSKLRSGEAYGYTF.